These 20 T cell receptor beta chains were all obtained from the same sample, sequenced in a study of molecular identifiers for immune sequencing clone quantification (dated by TCRdb to the late 2010s). The library was made by PCR. Instrument on record: NextSeq 500. The raw public reads went through TCRdb reprocessing: fastp at Q25, MiXCR clone calling, in-frame beta chains kept. Rows with one shared CDR3 protein collapse into an entry with the most common genes and DNA. The sample yields around 470,000 distinct CDR3 sequences; about a quarter were counted once. The top ten clonotypes cover approximately 0.76% of the sample. Sequencing was done on a sample of naive CD8+ T cells from blood, with Jurkat cell RNA spiked in. What this sample's cell subset or site label stands for: FACS-sorted CD8+CD4-CCR7+CD45RA+ naive T cells. These receptors were taken from a human donor in good health. Some libraries in this study had Jurkat cell RNA spiked in.

On this clonotype: This may arise from a read error, as a much more abundant clone is one base away. The chain carries TRBV7-9 and TRBJ2-3; D tentatively fits TRBD1 or TRBD2 (5 bases each). V lost 1 base, J lost 7 bases, and 9 bases lay in between. CDR3 length equals 13 residues. Looked up from germline, CDR1 is SEHNR and CDR2 is FQNEAQ (reference sequence). CDR3 sequence: CASSLDGDHTQYF. CDR3 nucleotides: TGTGCCAGCAGCTTAGATGGGGACCATACGCAGTATTTT.

This clonotype was observed at least ten times. CDR3: CSVSTTPSAGGSYEQYF. The CDR3 nucleotides are TGCAGCGTCTCCACCACCCCCTCAGCGGGAGGGTCCTACGAGCAGTACTTC. V and J are TRBV29-1 and TRBJ2-7, with 10 bases aligning to TRBD2. The germline gives CDR1 SQVTM, CDR2 ANQGSEA. V shed 6 bases and J 1 base; nucleotides not matched to a gene: 15. CDR3 size: 17 residues.

This clonotype showed up just a few times. The chain joins TRBV5-1 to TRBJ1-1; no clear D. Germline CDR1 reads SGHRS; CDR2 reads YFSETQ. The CDR3 covers 16 residues. V lost 0 bases and J 3 bases, leaving 15 bases between the germline ends. CDR3 in DNA: TGCGCCAGCAGCTTGGCTTCGACCGGGGAGCACACTGAAGCTTTCTTT. This codes for CASSLASTGEHTEAFF.

In its sample, this clonotype was seen many times. The CDR3 spells CASSPGQGIVSPLHF. The CDR3 DNA is TGTGCCAGCAGTCCTGGACAGGGCATAGTGTCACCCCTCCACTTT. The V and J genes are TRBV12-3 or TRBV12-4 and TRBJ1-6, with 8 bases that match TRBD1. Trimming at V came to 5 bases and at J to 10 bases, leaving 10 bases not matched to a gene. This CDR3 spans 15 amino acids.

This clonotype was observed at least ten times. This chain connects TRBV4-3 to TRBJ2-7, with 7 bases that match TRBD1. The CDR3 spans 15 residues. Germline loops: CDR1 LGHNA, CDR2 YSLEER. V gave up 0 bases and J gave up 4 bases; unmatched junction bases: 6. The CDR3 loop is CASSQERGGNYEQYF. The CDR3 nucleotides are TGCGCCAGCAGCCAAGAACGAGGGGGCAATTACGAGCAGTACTTC.

The chain combines TRBV4-2 with TRBJ2-3; 11 nucleotides agree with TRBD2. Looked up from germline, CDR1 is LGHNA and CDR2 is YNFKEQ. This CDR3 region has 16 residues. Trimming at V came to 1 base and at J to 0 bases, leaving 0 bases not matched to a gene. The CDR3 loop is CASSQGTSGSTDTQYF. DNA for the CDR3: TGTGCCAGCAGCCAAGGGACTAGCGGGAGCACAGATACGCAGTATTTT.

A word on this clonotype: This may be a read error: a much more frequent sequence differs by one nucleotide. The rearrangement uses TRBV25-1 and TRBJ2-5, with D perhaps matching TRBD1 (5 bases). Trimming took off 3 bases at V and 0 bases at J, with 11 bases between the two ends. Per germline, CDR1 MGHDK and CDR2 SYGVNS. This CDR3 is built from 15 residues. The CDR3 protein is CASSDSPDNQETQYF. Written as DNA, the CDR3 is TGTGCCAGCAGTGATTCACCGGACAACCAAGAGACCCAGTACTTC.

V and J are TRBV11-1 and TRBJ2-7; no clear D gene. Trimming stripped 1 base from V and 2 bases from J, with 9 bases between. Germline CDR1 reads SGHAT; CDR2 reads FQDESV (reference sequence). The CDR3 has 14 amino acids. CDR3 in DNA: TGTGCCAGCAGCTTAGTTACGGATGCCTACGAGCAGTACTTC. Translation: CASSLVTDAYEQYF. The entire variable domain, with the rest obtained from reference TRBV11-1 and TRBJ2-7, is as follows: EAEVAQSPRYKITEKSQAVAFWCDPISGHATLYWYRQILGQGPELLVQFQDESVVDDSQLPKDRFSAERLKGVDSTLKIQPAELGDSAMYLCASSLVTDAYEQYFGPGTRLTVT.

The chain uses TRBV7-6 and TRBJ2-3, with TRBD2 identical over 9 bases. The germline CDR1 and CDR2 sequences are SGHVS and FNYEAQ. J was trimmed by 3 bases and V by 5 bases; bases with no gene match: 12. This CDR3 contains 17 residues. In nucleotides, the CDR3 is TGTGCCAGCAGCGTAGGTTCAGCGGGAGGTCAGACAGATACGCAGTATTTT. Its protein is CASSVGSAGGQTDTQYF.

As for this clonotype: Since no conserved phenylalanine or tryptophan closes the CDR3, a read error is the likely cause. J is TRBJ2-7 and V is TRBV30; 13 nucleotides match TRBD2. The trim removed 0 bases at V and 5 bases at J, leaving 7 bases unmatched. Germline values: CDR1 GTSNPN, CDR2 SVGIG (reference sequence). The CDR3 spans 16 residues. The CDR3 sequence is CAWSVFHGLAGDEQYL. CDR3 coding DNA: TGTGCCTGGAGTGTGTTCCACGGACTAGCGGGAGACGAGCAGTACCTC.

This clonotype has more than one count but fewer than ten. The V and J genes are TRBV6-2 or TRBV6-3 and TRBJ1-1; tentative D call: TRBD1 (6 bases). Germline CDR1 and CDR2: MNHEY and SVGEGT. The ends were cut back, 4 bases at V and 0 bases at J, with 12 bases in the middle. The CDR3 has 15 residues. The CDR3: CASSWGRWLNTEAFF. The CDR3 bases are TGTGCCAGCAGTTGGGGGCGTTGGTTGAACACTGAAGCTTTCTTT.

This clonotype appeared a few times. CDR3 in amino acids: CASTQEGTDTQYF. CDR3 bases: TGTGCCAGCACCCAGGAAGGGACAGATACGCAGTATTTT. V and J are TRBV13 and TRBJ2-3; no definite D call. CDR3 length: 13 residues. V lost 7 bases and J 3 bases, leaving 11 bases between the germline ends. Per germline, CDR1 PRHDT and CDR2 FYEKMQ (reference sequence).

The rearrangement uses TRBV9 and TRBJ1-6; TRBD1 matches 7 bases. This CDR3 comprises 13 residues. The germline V gene has CDR1 SGDLS and CDR2 YYNGEE. V gave up 4 bases and J gave up 5 bases; unmatched junction bases: 0. The CDR3 region has the DNA TGTGCCAGCAGCACAGGGGATAATTCACCCCTCCACTTT. Residues: CASSTGDNSPLHF.

The V and J genes are TRBV2 and TRBJ1-1, with D uncertain. Trimming shortened V by 6 bases and J by 3 bases, and 17 bases separated the two germline ends. Germline V gene data show CDR1 as SNHLY and CDR2 as FYNNEI. This CDR3 is 15 amino acids long. CDR3 DNA sequence: TGTGCCAGCAGCGGGAGGGTGAGGGTAGACACTGAAGCTTTCTTT. Its translation: CASSGRVRVDTEAFF.

Regarding this clonotype: One base away lies a much larger clone, so this may be a sequencing read error. This chain joins TRBV7-2 and TRBJ2-7; D possibly corresponds to TRBD2 (6 bases). This CDR3 region has 14 residues. Per the germline V gene, CDR1 is SGHTA and CDR2 is FQGNSA. For the CDR3, the DNA is TGTGCCAGCCGCTTAGGAGGGCCCCGCTACGAGCAGTACTTC. It yields the protein CASRLGGPRYEQYF.

There are a few counts of this clonotype. V usage is TRBV5-1 and J usage is TRBJ2-7; 7 nucleotides line up with TRBD2. J was trimmed by 3 bases and V by 1 base; bases with no gene match: 4. This CDR3 region has 14 residues. Per the germline V gene, CDR1 is SGHRS and CDR2 is YFSETQ. CDR3 amino acids: CASSLRRDYYEQYF. The CDR3 DNA reads TGCGCCAGCAGCTTGCGACGGGACTACTACGAGCAGTACTTC. Full variable domain (outside the CDR3, taken from reference TRBV5-1 and TRBJ2-7): KAGVTQTPRYLIKTRGQQVTLSCSPISGHRSVSWYQQTPGQGLQFLFEYFSETQRNKGNFPGRFSGRQFSNSRSEMNVSTLELGDSALYLCASSLRRDYYEQYFGPGTRLTVT.

V and J are TRBV2 and TRBJ2-2; no clear D gene. Trimming took off 3 bases at V and 4 bases at J, with 15 bases between the two ends. The CDR3 totals 16 residues. The germline gives CDR1 SNHLY, CDR2 FYNNEI. Written as DNA, the CDR3 is TGTGCCAGCAGTGACCCGCAGGTGGCAAGCACCGGGGAGCTGTTTTTT. Translated: CASSDPQVASTGELFF.

The chain couples TRBV19 to TRBJ2-7, with 7 bases aligning to TRBD2. Trimming took 4 bases from V and 6 from J; bases not matched to a gene: 3. CDR3 length: 12 amino acids. CDR1 and CDR2 from the germline V gene are LNHDA and SQIVND (reference sequence). CDR3 protein: CASSTGTIEQYF. CDR3 sequence (DNA): TGTGCCAGTAGTACCGGGACTATCGAGCAGTACTTC.

This clonotype was seen more than once but under ten times. The rearrangement joins TRBV27 to TRBJ1-3; D is unresolved. CDR3 size: 15 residues. The V gene lost 2 bases and the J gene lost 0 bases, with 8 bases spanning the gap. Germline CDR1 MNHEY, CDR2 SMNVEV (reference sequence). CDR3 DNA: TGTGCCAGCAGTTTAGGCCCCTTCTCTGGAAACACCATATATTTT. This gives the protein CASSLGPFSGNTIYF.

The J gene is TRBJ2-1, the V gene TRBV30, with D perhaps TRBD1 (6 bases). The CDR3 covers 16 residues. The germline V and J ends were trimmed by 2 bases and 8 bases, with 22 bases remaining between them. Germline V CDR1 and CDR2: GTSNPN, SVGIG (reference sequence). The CDR3 region is CAWSNRDTLTVDEQFF. The DNA for the CDR3 is TGTGCCTGGAGTAACCGGGACACTCTTACAGTTGATGAGCAGTTCTTC.